This T cell receptor beta chain was sequenced for a study of blood T cell repertoires in COVID-19. Whole-study context: From the United States, Italy and Spain came samples of acute and convalescent COVID-19. PBMCs, B-cell-depleted T cells, or T cells provided the cDNA or gDNA that made up the material.

Authors' analysis steps: Quantification of nucleated cells was approximated via reference gene primer amplification. Produced via immunoSEQ multiplex PCR; TCRdb's table is partial and in-frame only. V, J and clone size are taken as reported in that table, and D and trimming were inferred from the DNA itself. This repertoire shows 250,000 to 300,000 clones, 75% to 90% found once; its top ten account for 2% to 2.5%. The CDR3 covers 16 residues. Germline CDR1 and CDR2: MNHEY and SMNVEV (reference sequence). The V segment lost 4 bases and the J segment 1 base; nucleotides outside the gene matches: 5. Sequences were obtained from peripheral blood. The V and J genes are TRBV27 and TRBJ2-2, with 8 bases fitting TRBD1. This receptor was obtained from a man aged 45 to 65 with acute or convalescent COVID-19. DNA of the CDR3: TGTGCCAGCAGTTCCAGGACAGGGTTGAACACCGGGGAGCTGTTTTTT. As protein: CASSSRTGLNTGELFF.